This T cell receptor beta chain was captured in a study of tumor and adjacent non-tumor tissue in lung cancer. Across the study: The cohort had 12 to 13 adenocarcinoma, 2 squamous cell and 1 small cell patients.

CDR3 length: 11 amino acids. Germline V gives CDR1 DFQATT, CDR2 SNEGSKA (reference sequence). Study-wide findings and caveats: Compared with tumor, normal lung showed significantly lower TCR diversity.

The library came from three nested PCR rounds adapted from ARM-PCR protocols. TCRdb reanalysed the multiplex PCR reads using MiXCR and keeps one entry per CDR3 protein. Of 90,000 to 130,000 distinct CDR3 sequences in the sample, under 90% are singletons; the top ten hold around 21%. RNA was extracted from bulk tissue without any cell sorting. In the case of this clonotype: What it binds is unknown.

Source material: lung tumor tissue. The receptor was isolated from a man in his sixties or seventies with non-small cell lung cancer. This chain uses TRBV20-1 with TRBJ2-1; D ambiguous. DNA for the CDR3: TGCATTGCAAGTCGCCACAATGAGCAGTTCTTC. The encoded protein is CIASRHNEQFF.